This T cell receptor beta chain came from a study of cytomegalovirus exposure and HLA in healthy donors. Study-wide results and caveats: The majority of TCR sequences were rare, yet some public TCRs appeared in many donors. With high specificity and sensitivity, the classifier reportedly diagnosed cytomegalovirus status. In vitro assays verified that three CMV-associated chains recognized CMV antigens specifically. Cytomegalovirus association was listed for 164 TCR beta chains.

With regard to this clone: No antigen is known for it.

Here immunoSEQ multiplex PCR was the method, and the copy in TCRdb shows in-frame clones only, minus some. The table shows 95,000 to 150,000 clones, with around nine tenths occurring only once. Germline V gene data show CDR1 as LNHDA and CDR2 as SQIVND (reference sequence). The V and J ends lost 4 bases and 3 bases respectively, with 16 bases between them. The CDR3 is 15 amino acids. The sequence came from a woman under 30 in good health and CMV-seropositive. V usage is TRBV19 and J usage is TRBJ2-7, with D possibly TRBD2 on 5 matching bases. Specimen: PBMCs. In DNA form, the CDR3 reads TGTGCCAGTAGTACCTCTCCCTGGACTGGCTACGAGCAGTACTTC. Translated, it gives CASSTSPWTGYEQYF.